Reported below is one TCR beta chain. Its cognate antigen is unknown. The sample is drawn from a study of cytotoxic CD8 clonotypes in ibrutinib-treated CLL. Study-level background: Complete response was seen in 2 patients and partial in around 24; roughly 12 progressed and 14 stayed remitted after a median approximately 70 months.

Study-wide findings and caveats: Public clonotypes, found uncommonly, either contracted or stayed stable on treatment. Clonality at baseline surpassed age-matched healthy donors and tracked circulating CD8+ T-cell counts.

The CDR3 has 14 amino acids. Assay: immunoSEQ multiplex PCR; the TCRdb copy retains only in-frame clones and omits some. This sample has about 50,000 clones; 83% occur once, and the top ten carry 20%. J is TRBJ2-7 and V is TRBV12-1; the tabulated D call, TRBD2, remains unverified against the DNA. TRBV12-1 represents a pseudogene. Source: PBMCs, taken after 24 months of ibrutinib treatment. This clonotype was sampled from a human donor with chronic lymphocytic leukemia. The CDR3 loop reads CASSFAQINGEQYF. The CDR3, as DNA: TGTGCCAGCAGCTTTGCGCAAATAAACGGCGAGCAGTACTTC.